These T cell receptor beta chains were read from a single sample in a study of cytomegalovirus exposure and HLA in healthy donors. Profiled with immunoSEQ multiplex PCR; TCRdb holds only in-frame clones, not every one. Among some 110,000 clones listed, around 94% were seen once. Sequences were obtained from PBMCs. Receptors were obtained from a woman aged 18-29 years in good health and CMV-seronegative. Both conserved end residues are part of each CDR3. A D gene is named only where the DNA matches it firmly. The size entry is marked missing in some rows and otherwise reads once, few, many or a size class.

>TRBV11-2|NA|TRBJ2-7|NA
CASSLPDRTYEQYF
TGTGCCAGCAGCCTCCCCGACAGGACCTACGAGCAGTACTTC
>TRBV4-1|NA|TRBJ2-1|NA
CASSQESDSGNEQFF
TGCGCCAGCAGCCAAGAATCGGATAGCGGCAATGAGCAGTTCTTC
>TRBV6-6|NA|TRBJ1-1|TRBD1
CASSSTGGTEAFF
TGTGCCAGCAGTTCAACAGGGGGCACTGAAGCTTTCTTT
>TRBV6-5|NA|TRBJ1-5|NA
CASSYGQGDQPQHF
TGTGCCAGCAGTTACGGGCAGGGCGATCAGCCCCAGCATTTT
>TRBV4-2|NA|TRBJ2-7|TRBD2
CASSQDHGRGYEQYF
TGTGCCAGCAGCCAAGATCACGGGAGGGGGTACGAGCAGTACTTC
>TRBV28|NA|TRBJ2-3|TRBD2
CASSLWGTSGMTDTQYF
TGTGCCAGCAGTTTATGGGGGACTAGCGGGATGACAGATACGCAGTATTTT
>TRBV2|few|TRBJ2-7|NA
CASSASTEQYF
TGTGCCAGCAGTGCTAGCACCGAGCAGTACTTC
>TRBV7-9|NA|TRBJ1-2|TRBD1
CASSLGQGGYTF
TGTGCCAGCAGCCTCGGACAGGGAGGCTACACCTTC
>TRBV5-1|NA|TRBJ2-2|NA
CASNTGTTPGELFF
TGCGCCAGCAACACCGGGACAACCCCCGGGGAGCTGTTTTTT
>TRBV27|NA|TRBJ1-1|NA
CASRDFRGAFF
TGTGCCAGCAGAGATTTTAGGGGAGCTTTCTTT
>TRBV28|NA|TRBJ1-6|TRBD1
CASSNGGQNSPLHF
TGTGCCAGCAGTAACGGGGGACAGAATTCACCCCTCCACTTT
>TRBV2|NA|TRBJ1-4|NA
CASSERGREEKLFF
TGTGCCAGCAGTGAGAGAGGGAGAGAGGAAAAACTGTTTTTT
>TRBV9|NA|TRBJ2-7|TRBD1
CASSERQGAYEQYF
TGTGCCAGCAGCGAGAGACAGGGGGCCTACGAGCAGTACTTC
>TRBV27|NA|TRBJ2-1|TRBD2
CASSAPPAGKSYNEQFF
TGTGCCAGCAGTGCGCCTCCAGCGGGAAAGTCCTACAATGAGCAGTTCTTC
>TRBV11-2|once|TRBJ1-3|NA
CASSPISGNTIYF
TGTGCCAGCAGCCCAATCTCTGGAAACACCATATATTTT
>TRBV6-1|NA|TRBJ2-3|TRBD1
CASSAGQVNTDTQYF
TGTGCCAGCAGTGCCGGACAGGTTAACACAGATACGCAGTATTTT
>TRBV30|NA|TRBJ2-5|TRBD2
CAWSVKFWGRGVQETQYF
TGTGCCTGGAGTGTAAAGTTTTGGGGGCGGGGGGTTCAAGAGACCCAGTACTTC
>TRBV19|NA|TRBJ2-7|TRBD1
CASSITGGDEQYF
TGTGCCAGTAGTATCACAGGGGGCGACGAGCAGTACTTC
>TRBV5-4|NA|TRBJ1-5|NA
CASSLQGPNQPQHF
TGTGCCAGCAGCTTGCAGGGGCCTAATCAGCCCCAGCATTTT
>TRBV7-2|NA|TRBJ2-1|TRBD2
CASSLHEAGVGEQFF
TGTGCCAGCAGCCTTCATGAAGCGGGAGTGGGTGAGCAGTTCTTC
>TRBV13|NA|TRBJ2-7|NA
CASSPGQSYEQYF
TGTGCCAGCAGCCCCGGACAGAGCTACGAGCAGTACTTC
>TRBV18|NA|TRBJ1-1|NA
CASSPTTGNTEAFF
TGTGCCAGCTCACCCACGACAGGGAACACTGAAGCTTTCTTT
>TRBV27|NA|TRBJ2-3|NA
CASSRGSVDTQYF
TGTGCCAGCAGCCGAGGATCCGTGGATACGCAGTATTTT
>TRBV9|NA|TRBJ1-1|NA
CASSVAEGGTEAFF
TGTGCCAGCAGCGTGGCGGAGGGTGGCACTGAAGCTTTCTTT
>TRBV6-1|NA|TRBJ2-5|TRBD2
CASSEAGGRWETQYF
TGTGCCAGCAGTGAAGCAGGCGGGAGATGGGAGACCCAGTACTTC
>TRBV4-1|once|TRBJ2-1|NA
CASSQDVGTYIEQFF
TGCGCCAGCAGCCAAGATGTTGGGACTTACATCGAGCAGTTCTTC
>TRBV18|NA|TRBJ2-7|TRBD1
CASSPPDRGHNEQYF
TGTGCCAGCTCACCACCCGACAGGGGGCACAACGAGCAGTACTTC
>TRBV5-4|once|TRBJ1-3|TRBD1
CASSRDRGQDNTIYF
TGTGCCAGCAGCCGAGACAGGGGGCAGGACAACACCATATATTTT
>TRBV15|NA|TRBJ1-5|NA
CATSREDSREGRKGKGSVQPQHF
TGTGCCACCAGCAGGGAGGACAGCAGAGAAGGGCGGAAGGGAAAAGGTTCTGTTCAGCCCCAGCATTTT
>TRBV28|NA|TRBJ1-2|NA
CASSFTRVPGYTF
TGTGCCAGCAGTTTTACCAGGGTCCCTGGCTACACCTTC
>TRBV5-6|NA|TRBJ2-4|NA
CASSLGALAKNIQYF
TGTGCCAGCAGCTTGGGCGCGCTAGCCAAAAACATTCAGTACTTC
>TRBV5-1|NA|TRBJ1-2|TRBD1
CASSSRGEGADTF
TGCGCCAGCAGCTCCCGGGGTGAGGGGGCAGATACCTTC
>TRBV15|NA|TRBJ2-7|NA
CATSSGDTTYEQYF
TGTGCCACCAGCTCCGGGGACACGACCTACGAGCAGTACTTC
>TRBV10-1|NA|TRBJ1-5|NA
CASSDTTGTQPQHF
TGCGCCAGCAGTGACACCACAGGGACTCAGCCCCAGCATTTT
>TRBV27|NA|TRBJ2-1|TRBD2
CASRRLAGVDYNEQFF
TGTGCCAGCAGGAGACTAGCGGGAGTTGACTACAATGAGCAGTTCTTC
>TRBV5-1|NA|TRBJ1-1|TRBD1
CASSLAESGTGRAFF
TGCGCCAGCAGCTTGGCGGAGTCTGGGACAGGGCGAGCTTTCTTT
>TRBV15|NA|TRBJ1-2|TRBD1
CATSNTGQGYNYGYTF
TGTGCCACCAGCAATACTGGACAGGGATATAACTATGGCTACACCTTC
>TRBV6-1|NA|TRBJ2-7|TRBD2
CAIPKSAGGAYEQYF
TGTGCCATCCCCAAGTCAGCGGGGGGAGCCTACGAGCAGTACTTC
>TRBV28|NA|TRBJ2-7|TRBD1
CASMKGQGPYEQYF
TGTGCCAGCATGAAGGGACAGGGGCCCTACGAGCAGTACTTC
>TRBV6-5|NA|TRBJ2-7|TRBD2
CASTSSPGTSRYEQYF
TGTGCCAGCACTTCCTCCCCCGGGACTAGTAGGTACGAGCAGTACTTC
>TRBV11-1|few|TRBJ1-2|NA
CASSLEAGHGYTF
TGTGCCAGCAGCTTAGAGGCGGGGCACGGCTACACCTTC
>TRBV28|NA|TRBJ2-7|NA
CASSVPGSHEQYF
TGTGCCAGCAGTGTTCCCGGGTCCCACGAGCAGTACTTC
>TRBV20-1|NA|TRBJ2-3|NA
CSAKHSDTQYF
TGCAGTGCCAAGCACTCAGATACGCAGTATTTT
>TRBV27|once|TRBJ1-1|TRBD1
CASSPHRGRLNTEAFF
TGTGCCAGCAGTCCTCACAGGGGGCGTCTGAACACTGAAGCTTTCTTT
>TRBV5-4|NA|TRBJ2-1|NA
CASSLQGSRNEQFF
TGTGCCAGCAGCTTGCAGGGCTCGAGGAATGAGCAGTTCTTC
>TRBV30|NA|TRBJ1-4|TRBD1
CAWSVRGDRLFF
TGTGCCTGGAGTGTAAGGGGGGACAGACTGTTTTTT
>TRBV2|NA|TRBJ2-7|TRBD1
CASSADRVGFYEQYF
TGTGCCAGCAGTGCTGACAGGGTGGGGTTTTACGAGCAGTACTTC
>TRBV27|NA|TRBJ2-3|TRBD1
CASSFFGTGGTDTQYF
TGTGCCAGCAGTTTCTTCGGGACAGGGGGCACAGATACGCAGTATTTT
>TRBV28|once|TRBJ1-5|NA
CASSLSRQPQHF
TGTGCCAGCAGTTTATCTCGTCAGCCCCAGCATTTT
>TRBV7-9|NA|TRBJ2-7|NA
CASSLFAEEQYF
TGTGCCAGCAGCTTATTTGCGGAAGAGCAGTACTTC
>TRBV11-2|NA|TRBJ2-7|NA
CASSLAGAYEQYF
TGTGCCAGCAGCTTAGCCGGGGCCTACGAGCAGTACTTC
>TRBV7-9|NA|TRBJ2-3|TRBD2
CASSPPSGVGTDTQYF
TGTGCCAGCAGCCCGCCTAGCGGGGTGGGCACAGATACGCAGTATTTT
>TRBV19|NA|TRBJ2-7|TRBD2
CASSGTSGSYEQYF
TGTGCCAGTTCCGGGACTAGCGGGAGCTACGAGCAGTACTTC
>TRBV19|NA|TRBJ1-2|TRBD1
CASSPSDRPLYGYTF
TGTGCCAGTAGTCCCTCGGACAGGCCTCTATATGGCTACACCTTC
>TRBV6-5|NA|TRBJ1-1|TRBD1
CASSPRTGNTEAFF
TGTGCCAGCAGCCCAAGGACAGGGAACACTGAAGCTTTCTTT